The 30 T cell receptor beta chains below come from one sample, sequenced in a study of radiotherapy plus CTLA-4 blockade in lung cancer. Some clones are missing from TCRdb's copy, which holds only in-frame ones; the method was immunoSEQ multiplex PCR. Of about 82,000 clones in the sample, around 72% were seen once. Sequenced here: peripheral blood, sampled from a patient treated with radiotherapy plus ipilimumab. All receptors come from a human donor with non-small cell lung cancer that progressed on radiotherapy plus ipilimumab.

The chain uses TRBV20-1 and TRBJ2-5; D is undetermined. The V end was cut by 2 bases, the J end by 5 bases, with 6 bases between. The CDR3 consists of 11 residues. From germline, CDR1 is DFQATT and CDR2 SNEGSKA (reference sequence). This CDR3 is CSARLGETQYF. Here the CDR3 DNA reads TGCAGTGCTAGACTGGGGGAGACCCAGTACTTC.

The chain employs TRBV27 and TRBJ1-2; D unclear. The CDR3 is 14 residues long. Germline V lookup: CDR1 MNHEY, CDR2 SMNVEV (reference sequence). Trimming left V 0 bases short and J 4 bases short, with 9 bases between. CDR3 in amino acids: CASSLSVGIYGYTF. DNA of the CDR3: TGTGCCAGCAGTTTATCGGTGGGGATCTATGGCTACACCTTC.

This chain joins TRBV27 and TRBJ2-2, with no clear D. Between the trimmed V and J ends, which lost 6 bases and 10 bases, there was a span of 21 bases. The CDR3 sequence is 15 residues long. The germline V gene has CDR1 MNHEY and CDR2 SMNVEV (reference sequence). This CDR3 reads CASRTSDLLGAELFF. The CDR3 bases are TGTGCCAGCAGGACCTCCGACTTGTTGGGTGCGGAGCTGTTTTTT.

This clone is medium-sized by share. The chain couples TRBV11-2 to TRBJ2-7; 8 bases agree with TRBD2. Per germline, CDR1 SGHAT and CDR2 FQNNGV. The CDR3 length is 15 residues. V trimming: 6 bases; J trimming: 5 bases; junction bases outside the gene matches: 12. The CDR3 DNA follows: TGTGCCAGCAGACTGGGGGGACTAGACAGTGACGAGCAGTACTTC. Amino acids: CASRLGGLDSDEQYF.

The CDR3 DNA reads TGTGCCAGCTCACCAAAACAGATTAACACTGAAGCTTTCTTT. As protein: CASSPKQINTEAFF. This rearrangement joins TRBV18 to TRBJ1-1; unclear D gene. The germline V gene has CDR1 KGHSH and CDR2 LQKENI. This CDR3 comprises 14 residues. Deletions cut 2 bases from V and 2 bases from J, with 9 bases between.

The V call is TRBV28, the J call TRBJ1-1, with a weak D call TRBD1 (6 bases). Looked up from germline, CDR1 is MDHEN and CDR2 is SYDVKM. Trimming shortened V by 3 bases and J by 2 bases, and 16 bases separated the two germline ends. The CDR3 has 16 amino acids. CDR3 sequence reads: CASSFIRGALNTEAFF. DNA of the CDR3: TGTGCCAGCAGTTTTATAAGGGGGGCCCTCAACACTGAAGCTTTCTTT.

The chain is built from TRBV7-2 and TRBJ2-7; D tentatively reads TRBD1 or TRBD2 (5 bases each). CDR3 length: 13 amino acids. Trimming left V 3 bases short and J 7 bases short, with 13 bases between. Germline V gene lookup returns CDR1 SGHTA and CDR2 FQGNSA. CDR3 protein: CASSFPGPGEQYF. CDR3 DNA sequence: TGTGCCAGCAGCTTTCCAGGGCCGGGGGAGCAGTACTTC. Looking up the rest from reference TRBV7-2 and TRBJ2-7 gives the full variable domain: GAGVSQSPSNKVTEKGKDVELRCDPISGHTALYWYRQSLGQGLEFLIYFQGNSAPDKSGLPSDRFSAERTGGSVSTLTIQRTQQEDSAVYLCASSFPGPGEQYFGPGTRLTVT.

The chain is built from TRBV28 and TRBJ1-2; tentatively, D is TRBD1 (6 bases). This CDR3 has 14 amino acids. Germline V gene sequence: CDR1 MDHEN, CDR2 SYDVKM. V was trimmed by 3 bases and J by 4 bases, leaving 12 bases between them. CDR3 sequence (DNA): TGTGCCAGCAGTTTTTTACAGGGTGGCTATGGCTACACCTTC. This gives the protein CASSFLQGGYGYTF.

V and J are TRBV6-1 and TRBJ2-7; D is unresolved. The germline CDR1 and CDR2 sequences are MNHNS and SASEGT. This CDR3 spans 11 amino acids. V shed 1 base and J shed 8 bases, with 6 bases lying between them. The CDR3, as DNA: TGTGCCAGCAGTGAAGTCGGAAAGCAGTACTTC. Its protein is CASSEVGKQYF.

The chain joins TRBV6-6 to TRBJ1-1, with D possibly matching TRBD1 (5 bases). Trimming took off 4 bases at V and 0 bases at J, with 6 bases between the two ends. The CDR3 sequence is 13 residues long. CDR1 and CDR2 (germline): MNHNY, SVGAGI (reference sequence). CDR3 coding DNA: TGTGCCAGCAGTTTGGACATGAACACTGAAGCTTTCTTT. It yields the protein CASSLDMNTEAFF.

V and J are TRBV28 and TRBJ1-2, with a weak D call TRBD1 (5 bases). Germline lookup yields CDR1 MDHEN and CDR2 SYDVKM. This CDR3 spans 17 amino acids. V lost 6 bases and J 0 bases, leaving 20 bases between the germline ends. As DNA, the CDR3 is TGTGCCAGCAGCCCGGGTTGGGGGGAAGGGGCTAACTATGGCTACACCTTC. Translation gives CASSPGWGEGANYGYTF.

This rearrangement joins TRBV5-5 to TRBJ1-4; no clear D. The germline V gene encodes CDR1 SGHKS and CDR2 YYEKEE (reference sequence). V was pared by 2 bases and J by 8 bases, with 13 bases between. The length of the CDR3 is 14 residues. The CDR3 loop is CASSFPGVGEKLFF. DNA of the CDR3: TGTGCCAGCAGCTTCCCTGGGGTAGGAGAAAAACTGTTTTTT.

The J gene is TRBJ1-6, the V gene TRBV6-5, with D unresolved. Germline V lookup: CDR1 MNHEY, CDR2 SVGAGI. V lost 7 bases to trimming and J lost 5 bases, with 12 bases between them. There are 14 residues in the CDR3. As DNA, the CDR3 is TGTGCCAGCAACCGAGGGTTAGATAATTCACCCCTCCACTTT. Translation gives CASNRGLDNSPLHF.

V usage is TRBV19 and J usage is TRBJ1-4, with a tentative D call TRBD1 (6 bases). The CDR3 length is 16 residues. Germline V gene sequence: CDR1 LNHDA, CDR2 SQIVND (reference sequence). Deletions cut 3 bases from V and 3 bases from J, with 14 bases between. CDR3 sequence: CASSILRGGPNEKLFF. Here the CDR3 DNA reads TGTGCCAGTAGTATCCTTCGCGGGGGGCCTAATGAAAAACTGTTTTTT.

This clone has more than one count but fewer than ten. The chain employs TRBV5-6 and TRBJ2-2, with TRBD2 as a possible D gene (5 bases). The CDR3 runs to 15 residues. Trimming stripped 0 bases from V and 6 bases from J, with 12 bases between. The V gene's germline CDR1 is SGHDT and CDR2 YYEEEE. The CDR3 is CASSLEWQDSGELFF. In DNA form, the CDR3 reads TGTGCCAGCAGCTTGGAATGGCAGGACTCCGGGGAGCTGTTTTTT.

This clone is categorized as medium-sized. The chain has TRBV5-1 and TRBJ1-6; tentative D call: TRBD1 (5 bases). Trimming shortened V by 0 bases and J by 9 bases, and 10 bases separated the two germline ends. Per germline, CDR1 SGHRS and CDR2 YFSETQ. The CDR3 runs 14 residues. CDR3 protein: CASSLGQGGSPLHF. DNA of the CDR3: TGCGCCAGCAGCTTGGGGCAGGGAGGTTCACCCCTCCACTTT.

This clone was recorded once. J is TRBJ2-2 and V is TRBV2; no definite D call. V dropped 8 bases and J dropped 3 bases, with 25 bases sitting between them. This CDR3 contains 18 residues. From germline, CDR1 is SNHLY and CDR2 FYNNEI. This chain's CDR3 is CASVRWTARAADTGELFF. In nucleotides, the CDR3 is TGTGCCAGCGTAAGATGGACGGCCCGGGCGGCGGACACCGGGGAGCTGTTTTTT.

V usage is TRBV5-4 and J usage is TRBJ2-6; D is ambiguous. CDR3 length: 14 amino acids. In germline, CDR1 is SGHNT, CDR2 YYREEE (reference sequence). The V end lost 6 bases, the J end lost 10 bases, and 17 bases lay between the germline ends. CDR3 in DNA: TGTGCCAGCAAACCTATAACCGGGCTAAACGTCCTGACTTTC. It yields the protein CASKPITGLNVLTF.

This clone has just one count. The V gene is TRBV9, the J gene TRBJ2-3; TRBD1 or TRBD2 may be the D gene (5 bases each). Per germline, CDR1 SGDLS and CDR2 YYNGEE. V was clipped by 4 bases and J by 1 base, with 16 bases between them. CDR3 length equals 16 residues. For the CDR3, the DNA is TGTGCCAGCAGCAGGGTCGGGACGGTGCGCACAGATACGCAGTATTTT. It specifies CASSRVGTVRTDTQYF.

This clone is classed as medium-sized. CDR3: CASSLDWGPNTEAFF. The CDR3 DNA follows: TGTGCCAGCAGCTTAGATTGGGGGCCCAACACTGAAGCTTTCTTT. The J gene is TRBJ1-1, the V gene TRBV7-9; D might be TRBD1 (6 bases). Trimming left V 1 base short and J 2 bases short, with 11 bases between. There are 15 residues in the CDR3. Germline CDR1 SEHNR, CDR2 FQNEAQ (reference sequence).

This clone was counted between two and nine times. V usage is TRBV6-1 and J usage is TRBJ1-1; TRBD1 matches at 7 bases. Germline-derived CDR1 and CDR2 are MNHNS and SASEGT. J gave up 0 bases and V 5 bases, and 3 bases lay outside the gene matches. This CDR3 has 14 amino acids. The CDR3 DNA follows: TGTGCCAGCAGTCGGGACAGAGTGAACACTGAAGCTTTCTTT. Amino acid sequence: CASSRDRVNTEAFF.

The chain couples TRBV4-2 to TRBJ2-7; D call uncertain. The CDR3 runs 15 residues. The V end lost 3 bases, the J end lost 4 bases, and 16 bases lay between the germline ends. From germline, CDR1 is LGHNA and CDR2 YNFKEQ. In nucleotides, the CDR3 is TGTGCCAGCAGCCAGACAAGTGGTCCAATGTACGAGCAGTACTTC. Translation: CASSQTSGPMYEQYF.

The V and J genes are TRBV7-2 and TRBJ1-3; D gene uncertain. V was trimmed by 1 base and J by 2 bases, leaving 6 bases between them. CDR1 is SGHTA and CDR2 is FQGNSA in the germline V gene. This CDR3 is built from 14 residues. CDR3 DNA: TGTGCCAGCAGCTTAGGGAGGGCTGGAAACACCATATATTTT. Protein product: CASSLGRAGNTIYF. The full variable domain, completed using reference TRBV7-2 and TRBJ1-3, is GAGVSQSPSNKVTEKGKDVELRCDPISGHTALYWYRQSLGQGLEFLIYFQGNSAPDKSGLPSDRFSAERTGGSVSTLTIQRTQQEDSAVYLCASSLGRAGNTIYFGEGSWLTVV.

The chain combines TRBV11-3 with TRBJ2-1; 10 bases fit TRBD2. CDR3 length: 15 amino acids. J gave up 4 bases and V 4 bases, and 4 bases lay outside the gene matches. Germline lookup yields CDR1 SGHNT and CDR2 YENEEA. Written as DNA, the CDR3 is TGTGCCAGCAGCTCTACTAGCGGGGAGTACAATGAGCAGTTCTTC. Translated: CASSSTSGEYNEQFF.

The rearrangement joins TRBV29-1 to TRBJ2-7; D possibly matches TRBD1 or TRBD2 (7 bases each). Germline V gives CDR1 SQVTM, CDR2 ANQGSEA. The CDR3 totals 13 residues. V was clipped by 7 bases and J by 4 bases, with 17 bases between them. CDR3 sequence (DNA): TGCAGCGCCCAGGGGGGGTCGAGGTACGAGCAGTACTTC. It yields the protein CSAQGGSRYEQYF.

The V gene is TRBV7-2, the J gene TRBJ2-1; D might be TRBD1 (7 bases). CDR3 length: 15 residues. CDR1 and CDR2 from the germline V gene are SGHTA and FQGNSA. The V end lost 5 bases, the J end lost 0 bases, and 11 bases lay between the germline ends. CDR3 residues: CASSPQGGSYNEQFF. DNA of the CDR3: TGTGCCAGCAGCCCCCAGGGGGGCTCCTACAATGAGCAGTTCTTC.

The CDR3 DNA reads as TGTGCCAGCAGCTTGGGGGCAGGGGCTGACTACGAGCAGTACTTC. Its translation is CASSLGAGADYEQYF. The chain recombines TRBV11-3 with TRBJ2-7; tentatively, D is TRBD1 (6 bases). The V gene's germline CDR1 is SGHNT and CDR2 YENEEA. V was cut by 3 bases and J by 3 bases, with 15 bases left in between. This CDR3 has 15 amino acids.

Concerning this clone itself: Its ends do not fully match the called genes, so a read error is possible. The genes are TRBV7-7 and TRBJ2-1, with 7 bases aligning to TRBD2. The CDR3 consists of 16 residues. Germline V CDR1 and CDR2: SSHAT, FNYEAQ (reference sequence). The CDR3: CASSLGSSGSYNEQFF. As DNA, the CDR3 is TGTGCTAGCAGCTTAGGGTCTAGCGGCTCCTACAATGAGCAGTTCTTC.

This clone showed up just a few times. The chain carries TRBV10-3 and TRBJ2-7, with 7 nucleotides matching TRBD2. The CDR3 totals 12 residues. From germline, CDR1 is ENHRY and CDR2 SYGVKD. With V trimmed by 10 bases and J by 2 bases, 5 bases remained unmatched. Written as DNA, the CDR3 is TGTGCCACCGGCGGGGGACCCTACGAGCAGTACTTC. It yields the protein CATGGGPYEQYF.

This clone was detected only once. The chain recombines TRBV6-5 with TRBJ1-2; the match to TRBD1 covers 8 bases. This CDR3 contains 14 residues. The junction had 6 bases not matched to a gene; V was cut back by 4 bases and J by 5 bases. Germline V gene lookup returns CDR1 MNHEY and CDR2 SVGAGI. The CDR3 here is CASSSAGGAYGYTF. CDR3 sequence (DNA): TGTGCCAGCAGTTCGGCAGGGGGCGCATATGGCTACACCTTC.